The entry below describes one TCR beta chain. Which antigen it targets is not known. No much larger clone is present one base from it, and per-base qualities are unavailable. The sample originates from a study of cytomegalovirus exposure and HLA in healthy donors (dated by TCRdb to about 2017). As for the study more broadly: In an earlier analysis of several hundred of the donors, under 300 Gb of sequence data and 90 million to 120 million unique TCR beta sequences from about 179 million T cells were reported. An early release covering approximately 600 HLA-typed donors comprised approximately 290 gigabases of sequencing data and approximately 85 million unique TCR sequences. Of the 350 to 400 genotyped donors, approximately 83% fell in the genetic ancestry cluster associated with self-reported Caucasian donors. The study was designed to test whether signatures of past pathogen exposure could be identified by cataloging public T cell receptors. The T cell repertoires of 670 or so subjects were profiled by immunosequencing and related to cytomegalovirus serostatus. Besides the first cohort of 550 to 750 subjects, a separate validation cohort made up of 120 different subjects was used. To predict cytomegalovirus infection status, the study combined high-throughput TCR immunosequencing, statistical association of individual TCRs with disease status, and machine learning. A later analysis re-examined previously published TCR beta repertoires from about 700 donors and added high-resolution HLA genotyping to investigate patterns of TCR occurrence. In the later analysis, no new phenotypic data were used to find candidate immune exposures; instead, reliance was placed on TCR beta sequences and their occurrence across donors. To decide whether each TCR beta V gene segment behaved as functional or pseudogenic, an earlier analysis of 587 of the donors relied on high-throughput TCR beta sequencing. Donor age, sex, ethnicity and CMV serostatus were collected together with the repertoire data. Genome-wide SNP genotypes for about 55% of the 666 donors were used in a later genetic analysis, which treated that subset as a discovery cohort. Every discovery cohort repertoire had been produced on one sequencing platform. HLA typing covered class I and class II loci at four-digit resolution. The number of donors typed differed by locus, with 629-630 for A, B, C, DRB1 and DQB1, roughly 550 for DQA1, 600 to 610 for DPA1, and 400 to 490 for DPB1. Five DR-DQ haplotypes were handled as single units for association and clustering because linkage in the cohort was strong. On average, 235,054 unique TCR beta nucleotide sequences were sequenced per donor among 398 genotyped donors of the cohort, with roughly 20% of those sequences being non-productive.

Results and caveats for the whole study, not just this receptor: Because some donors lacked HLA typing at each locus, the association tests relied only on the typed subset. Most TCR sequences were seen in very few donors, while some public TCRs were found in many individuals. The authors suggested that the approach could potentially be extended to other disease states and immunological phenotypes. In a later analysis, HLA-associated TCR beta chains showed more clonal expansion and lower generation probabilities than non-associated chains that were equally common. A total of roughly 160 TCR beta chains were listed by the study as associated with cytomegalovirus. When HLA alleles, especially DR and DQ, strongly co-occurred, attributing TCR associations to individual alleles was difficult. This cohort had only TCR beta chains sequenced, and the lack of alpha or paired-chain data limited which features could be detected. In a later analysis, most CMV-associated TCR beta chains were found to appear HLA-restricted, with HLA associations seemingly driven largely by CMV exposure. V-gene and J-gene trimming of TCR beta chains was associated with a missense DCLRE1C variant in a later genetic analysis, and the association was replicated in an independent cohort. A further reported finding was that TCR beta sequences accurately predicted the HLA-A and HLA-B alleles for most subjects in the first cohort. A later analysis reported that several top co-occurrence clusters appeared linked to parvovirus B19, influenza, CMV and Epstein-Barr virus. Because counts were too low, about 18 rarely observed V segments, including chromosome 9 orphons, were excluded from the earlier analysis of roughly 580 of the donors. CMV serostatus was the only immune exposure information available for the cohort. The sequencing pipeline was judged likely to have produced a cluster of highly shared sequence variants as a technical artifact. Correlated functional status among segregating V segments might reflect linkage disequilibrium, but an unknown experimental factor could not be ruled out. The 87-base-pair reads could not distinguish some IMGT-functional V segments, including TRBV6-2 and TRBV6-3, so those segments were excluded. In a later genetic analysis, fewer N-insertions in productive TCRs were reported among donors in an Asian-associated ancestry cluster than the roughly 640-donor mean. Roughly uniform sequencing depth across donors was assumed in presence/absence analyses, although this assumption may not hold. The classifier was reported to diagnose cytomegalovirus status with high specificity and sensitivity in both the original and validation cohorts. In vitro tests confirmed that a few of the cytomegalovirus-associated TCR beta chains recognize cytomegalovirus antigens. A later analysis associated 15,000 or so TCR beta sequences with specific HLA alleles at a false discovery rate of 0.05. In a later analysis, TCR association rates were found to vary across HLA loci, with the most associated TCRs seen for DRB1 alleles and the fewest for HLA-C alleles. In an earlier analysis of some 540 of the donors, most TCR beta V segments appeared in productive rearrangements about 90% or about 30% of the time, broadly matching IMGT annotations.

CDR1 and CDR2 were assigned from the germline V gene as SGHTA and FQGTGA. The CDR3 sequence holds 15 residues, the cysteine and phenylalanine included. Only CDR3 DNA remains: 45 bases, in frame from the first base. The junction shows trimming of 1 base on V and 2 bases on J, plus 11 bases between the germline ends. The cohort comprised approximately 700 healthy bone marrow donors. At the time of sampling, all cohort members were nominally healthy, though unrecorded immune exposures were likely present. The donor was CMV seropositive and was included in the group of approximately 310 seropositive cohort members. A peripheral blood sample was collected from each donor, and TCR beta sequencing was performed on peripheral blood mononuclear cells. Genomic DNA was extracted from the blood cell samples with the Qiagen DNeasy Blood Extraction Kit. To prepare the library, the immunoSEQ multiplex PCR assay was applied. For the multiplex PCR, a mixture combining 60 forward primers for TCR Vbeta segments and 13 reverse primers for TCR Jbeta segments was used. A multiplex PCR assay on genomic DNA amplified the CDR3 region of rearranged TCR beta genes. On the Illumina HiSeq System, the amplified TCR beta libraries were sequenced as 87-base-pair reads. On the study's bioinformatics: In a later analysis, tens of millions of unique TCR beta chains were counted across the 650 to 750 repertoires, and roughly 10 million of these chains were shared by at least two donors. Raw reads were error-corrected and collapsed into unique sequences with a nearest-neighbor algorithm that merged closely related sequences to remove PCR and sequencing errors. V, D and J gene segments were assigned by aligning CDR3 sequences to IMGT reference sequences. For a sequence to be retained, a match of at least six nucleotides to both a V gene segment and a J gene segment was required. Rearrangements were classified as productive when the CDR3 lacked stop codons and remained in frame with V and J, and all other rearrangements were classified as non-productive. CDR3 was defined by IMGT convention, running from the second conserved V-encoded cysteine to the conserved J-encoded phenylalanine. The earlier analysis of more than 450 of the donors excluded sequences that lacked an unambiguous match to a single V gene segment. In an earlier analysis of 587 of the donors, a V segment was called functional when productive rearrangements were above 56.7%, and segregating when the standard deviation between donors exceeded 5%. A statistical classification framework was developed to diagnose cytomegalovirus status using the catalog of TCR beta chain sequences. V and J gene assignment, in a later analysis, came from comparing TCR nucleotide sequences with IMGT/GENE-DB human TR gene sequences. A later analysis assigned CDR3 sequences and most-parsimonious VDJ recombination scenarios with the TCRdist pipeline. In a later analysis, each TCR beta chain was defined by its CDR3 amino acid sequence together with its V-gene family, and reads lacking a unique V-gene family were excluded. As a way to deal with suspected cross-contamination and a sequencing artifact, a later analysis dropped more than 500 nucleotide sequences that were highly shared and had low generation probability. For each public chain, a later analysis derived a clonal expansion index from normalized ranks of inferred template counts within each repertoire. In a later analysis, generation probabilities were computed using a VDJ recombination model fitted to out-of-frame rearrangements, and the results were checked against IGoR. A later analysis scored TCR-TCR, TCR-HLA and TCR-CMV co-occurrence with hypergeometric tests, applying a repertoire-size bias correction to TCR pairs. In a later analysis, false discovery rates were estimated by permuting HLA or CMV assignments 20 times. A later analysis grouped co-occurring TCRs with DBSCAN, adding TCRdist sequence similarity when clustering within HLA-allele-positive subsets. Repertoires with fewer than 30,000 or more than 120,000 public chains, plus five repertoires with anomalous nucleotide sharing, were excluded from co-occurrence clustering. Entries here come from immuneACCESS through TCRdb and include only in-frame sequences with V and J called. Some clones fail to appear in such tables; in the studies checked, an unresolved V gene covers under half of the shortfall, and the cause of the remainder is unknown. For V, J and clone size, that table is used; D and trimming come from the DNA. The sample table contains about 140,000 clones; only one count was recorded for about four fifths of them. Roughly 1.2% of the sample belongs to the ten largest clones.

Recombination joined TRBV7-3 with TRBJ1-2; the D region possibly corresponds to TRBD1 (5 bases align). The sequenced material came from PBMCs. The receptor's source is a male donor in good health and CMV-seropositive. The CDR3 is CASSLMADSNYGYTF. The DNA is TGTGCCAGCAGCTTAATGGCTGACAGCAACTATGGCTACACCTTC.